The 7 T cell receptor beta chains listed next were all sequenced from one sample in a study of radiotherapy plus CTLA-4 blockade in lung cancer. TCRdb keeps only in-frame clones here, not all; method: immunoSEQ multiplex PCR. The data contain 100,000 to 150,000 clones, 75% to 80% of them seen just once; the ten biggest clones take up approximately 5.5%. The sequenced sample was peripheral blood, obtained from a patient treated with radiotherapy plus ipilimumab. Every receptor here comes from a human donor with non-small cell lung cancer who had a partial response to radiotherapy plus ipilimumab.

The genes are TRBV27 and TRBJ2-7; D might be TRBD2 (8 bases). The germline V and J ends were trimmed by 0 bases and 5 bases, with 20 bases remaining between them. CDR3 length: 17 amino acids. Germline CDR1 reads MNHEY; CDR2 reads SMNVEV (reference sequence). The CDR3 here is CASSLSALPGGGHEQYF. Written as DNA, the CDR3 is TGTGCCAGCAGTTTATCGGCCCTGCCGGGAGGGGGCCACGAGCAGTACTTC.

A few counts support this clone. The chain joins TRBV10-1 to TRBJ2-1, with a tentative D call TRBD2 (5 bases). The CDR3 covers 13 residues. Germline CDR1 WNHNN, CDR2 SYGVQD (reference sequence). V lost 7 bases, J lost 6 bases, and 13 bases lay in between. The DNA for the CDR3 is TGCGCCAGCACCGGAGGTGACCCCAATGAGCAGTTCTTC. Translation: CASTGGDPNEQFF.

This chain links TRBV7-2 with TRBJ2-1; 12 positions agree with TRBD2. The trim removed 3 bases at V and 8 bases at J, leaving 5 bases unmatched. This CDR3 has 15 residues. Looked up from germline, CDR1 is SGHTA and CDR2 is FQGNSA. This chain's CDR3 is CASSFRLAGEHEQFF. The CDR3 nucleotides are TGTGCCAGCAGCTTCCGACTAGCGGGAGAGCATGAGCAGTTCTTC.

As DNA, the CDR3 is TGTGCCAGCAGTGATTTCACACAGGGGCGGGGTGAAAAACTGTTTTTT. Encoded protein: CASSDFTQGRGEKLFF. This chain links TRBV27 with TRBJ1-4, with TRBD1 matching over 7 bases. V was clipped by 5 bases and J by 7 bases; unmatched bases: 13. This CDR3 has 16 amino acids. Germline lookup yields CDR1 MNHEY and CDR2 SMNVEV (reference sequence).

The J gene is TRBJ2-3, the V gene TRBV30, with a weak D call TRBD1 (6 bases). With 0 bases removed from V and 2 bases from J, the gap between germline ends came to 9 bases. The CDR3 runs 14 residues. CDR1 is GTSNPN and CDR2 is SVGIG in the germline V gene (reference sequence). The CDR3 region has the DNA TGTGCCTGGAGTGTAGGGGGTCACACAGATACGCAGTATTTT. Encoded protein: CAWSVGGHTDTQYF. Supplemented by reference TRBV30 and TRBJ2-3, the full variable domain reads SQTIHQWPATLVQPVGSPLSLECTVEGTSNPNLYWYRQAAGRGLQLLFYSVGIGQISSEVPQNLSASRPQDRQFILSSKKLLLSDSGFYLCAWSVGGHTDTQYFGPGTRLTVL.

The V call is TRBV5-4, the J call TRBJ2-7; maybe TRBD2 (5 bases). CDR3 length: 15 amino acids. Germline assignment: CDR1 SGHNT and CDR2 YYREEE (reference sequence). V was clipped by 1 base and J by 3 bases, with 14 bases between them. CDR3 protein: CASSLSGQIFYEQYF. For the CDR3, the DNA is TGTGCCAGCAGCTTGAGCGGCCAGATATTCTACGAGCAGTACTTC.

The CDR3 DNA reads as TGCGCCAGCAGCTTGGGACAGTCCGATAATTCACCCCTCCACTTT. Its translation is CASSLGQSDNSPLHF. The rearrangement uses TRBV5-1 and TRBJ1-6, with D possibly matching TRBD1 (5 bases). The V end lost 0 bases, the J end lost 5 bases, and 9 bases lay between the germline ends. CDR1 SGHRS and CDR2 YFSETQ come from the germline V gene. CDR3 length: 15 amino acids.